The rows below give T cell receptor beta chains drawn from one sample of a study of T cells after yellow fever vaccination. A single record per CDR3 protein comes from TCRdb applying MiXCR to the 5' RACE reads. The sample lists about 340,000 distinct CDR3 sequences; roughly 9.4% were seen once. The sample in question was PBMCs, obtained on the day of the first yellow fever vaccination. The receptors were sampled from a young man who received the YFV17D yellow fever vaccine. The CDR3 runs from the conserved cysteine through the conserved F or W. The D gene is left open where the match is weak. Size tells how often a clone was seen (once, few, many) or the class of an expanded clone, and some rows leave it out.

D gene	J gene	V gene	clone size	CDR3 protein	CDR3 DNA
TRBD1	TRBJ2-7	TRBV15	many	CATSRDLGTGGYEQYF	TGTGCCACCAGCAGAGATCTAGGGACAGGGGGTTACGAGCAGTACTTC
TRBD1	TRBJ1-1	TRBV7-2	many	CASSSQGGSGATFF	TGTGCCAGCAGCTCGCAGGGGGGATCAGGAGCGACTTTCTTT
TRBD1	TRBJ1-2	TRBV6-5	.	CASSYVGTGYGYTF	TGTGCCAGCAGTTACGTCGGGACAGGCTATGGCTACACCTTC
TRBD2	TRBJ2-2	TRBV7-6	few	CASSLPPGGQVGELFF	TGTGCCAGCAGCTTACCCCCGGGGGGGCAGGTCGGGGAGCTGTTTTTT
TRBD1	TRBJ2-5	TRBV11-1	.	CASSLRIPPDRDQETQYF	TGTGCCAGCAGCTTACGGATTCCCCCGGACAGGGATCAAGAGACCCAGTACTTC
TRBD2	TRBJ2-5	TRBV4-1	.	CASSRGAGAFQETQYF	TGCGCCAGCAGCCGAGGAGCGGGGGCCTTCCAAGAGACCCAGTACTTC
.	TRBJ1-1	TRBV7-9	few	CASSPPGGVGTEAFF	TGTGCCAGCAGCCCCCCGGGGGGGGTGGGCACTGAAGCTTTCTTT
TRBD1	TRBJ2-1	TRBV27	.	CASTGTVYNEQFF	TGTGCCAGCACCGGGACAGTCTACAATGAGCAGTTCTTC
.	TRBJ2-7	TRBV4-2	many	CASSPEGVPYEQYF	TGTGCCAGCAGCCCAGAAGGGGTACCCTACGAGCAGTACTTC
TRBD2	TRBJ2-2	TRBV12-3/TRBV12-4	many	CASRPGGGTGELFF	TGTGCCAGCAGGCCCGGGGGGGGAACCGGGGAGCTGTTTTTT
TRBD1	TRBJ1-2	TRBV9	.	CASSTPNPGGRYGYTF	TGTGCCAGCAGCACACCTAACCCAGGGGGCCGCTATGGCTACACCTTC